This T cell receptor beta chain appears in the sequencing data of a study of blood T cells in healthy people across ages. CDR1 and CDR2 from the germline V gene are SGHRS and YFSETQ. The CDR3 has 13 amino acids. Trimming removed 4 bases from V and 4 bases from J, with 9 bases in between. Next came a second PCR, run for roughly 6 to 11 cycles, which used a sample-barcoded 5' primer along with a J-beta primer mix. One entry per CDR3 protein, called by TCRdb with MiXCR from the 5' RACE reads. This table has hundreds of thousands of distinct CDR3 sequences, about 24% appearing once. A further study also used this sample, focusing on T cells of mothers and their children.

Sequencing input: blood. J is TRBJ1-3 and V is TRBV5-1; D is undetermined. The origin of this receptor is a boy aged 5-17 years in good health. The CDR3 coding sequence is TGCGCCAGCAGCCCGTCGAACGGAAACACCATATATTTT. Encoded protein: CASSPSNGNTIYF.